The sequence of this TCR beta chain was determined in a study of blood T cell repertoires in COVID-19. Study details: PBMCs, B-cell-depleted T cells, or T cells provided the cDNA or gDNA that made up the material.

Germline lookup yields CDR1 LGHDT and CDR2 YNNKEL (reference sequence). V lost 4 bases to trimming and J lost 5 bases, with 12 bases between them. This CDR3 is 13 amino acids long. Method: immunoSEQ multiplex PCR; TCRdb's copy keeps in-frame clones and lacks some. The data show 300,000 to 350,000 clones, with roughly nine tenths seen just once and over 9% held by the top ten. V gene TRBV3-1 (or the pseudogene TRBV3-2) combines with J gene TRBJ2-7; TRBD2 might be the D (5 bases). This TCR was recovered from a woman aged 25-40 years who had recovered from COVID-19. The sample consisted of PBMCs or T cells enriched from blood (not recorded which). In DNA form, the CDR3 reads TGTGCCAGCAGCCGGGAGATTTCGAACGAGCAGTACTTC. Translation: CASSREISNEQYF.